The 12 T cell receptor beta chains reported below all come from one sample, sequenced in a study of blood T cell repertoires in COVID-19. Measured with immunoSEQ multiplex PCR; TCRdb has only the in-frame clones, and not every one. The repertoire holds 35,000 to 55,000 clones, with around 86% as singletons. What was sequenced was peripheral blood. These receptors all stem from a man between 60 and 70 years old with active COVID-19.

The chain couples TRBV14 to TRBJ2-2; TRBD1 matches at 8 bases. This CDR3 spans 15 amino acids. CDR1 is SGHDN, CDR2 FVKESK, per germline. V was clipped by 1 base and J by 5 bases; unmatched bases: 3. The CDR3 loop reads CASSQVTGGTGELFF. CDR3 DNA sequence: TGTGCCAGCAGCCAAGTAACAGGGGGGACCGGGGAGCTGTTTTTT.

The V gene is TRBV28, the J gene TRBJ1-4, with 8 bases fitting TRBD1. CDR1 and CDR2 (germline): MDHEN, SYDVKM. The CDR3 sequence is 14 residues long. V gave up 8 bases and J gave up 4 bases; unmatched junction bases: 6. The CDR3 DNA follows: TGTGCCAGCTGCAGGGGGCACGGTAATGAAAAACTGTTTTTT. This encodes CASCRGHGNEKLFF.

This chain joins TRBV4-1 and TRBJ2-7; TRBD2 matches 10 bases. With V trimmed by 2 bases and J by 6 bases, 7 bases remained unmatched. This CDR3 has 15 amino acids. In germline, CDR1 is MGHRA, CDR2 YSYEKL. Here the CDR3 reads CASSQLAGVYFEQYF. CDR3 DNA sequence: TGCGCCAGCAGCCAACTAGCGGGAGTATATTTCGAGCAGTACTTC.

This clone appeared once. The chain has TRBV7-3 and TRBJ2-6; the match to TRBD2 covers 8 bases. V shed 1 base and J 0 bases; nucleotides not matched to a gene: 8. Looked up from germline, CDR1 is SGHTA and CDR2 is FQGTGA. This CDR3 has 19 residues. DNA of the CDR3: TGTGCCAGCAGCTTAATGTCCCGGGGGGGACTCTCTGGGGCCAACGTCCTGACTTTC. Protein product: CASSLMSRGGLSGANVLTF.

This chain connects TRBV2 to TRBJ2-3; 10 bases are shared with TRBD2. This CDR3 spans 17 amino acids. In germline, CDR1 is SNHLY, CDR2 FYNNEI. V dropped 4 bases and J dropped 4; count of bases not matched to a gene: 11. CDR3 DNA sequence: TGTGCCAGCAGTGCAGGGGCTAGCGGGGGAAGGGCAGATACGCAGTATTTT. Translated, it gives CASSAGASGGRADTQYF.

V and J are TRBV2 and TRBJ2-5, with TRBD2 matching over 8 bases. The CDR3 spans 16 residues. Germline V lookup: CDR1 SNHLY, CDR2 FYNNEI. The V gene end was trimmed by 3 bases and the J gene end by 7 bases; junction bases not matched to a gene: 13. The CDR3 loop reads CASSDPGLAGIGTQYF. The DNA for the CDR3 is TGTGCCAGCAGTGACCCCGGACTAGCCGGAATAGGGACCCAGTACTTC.

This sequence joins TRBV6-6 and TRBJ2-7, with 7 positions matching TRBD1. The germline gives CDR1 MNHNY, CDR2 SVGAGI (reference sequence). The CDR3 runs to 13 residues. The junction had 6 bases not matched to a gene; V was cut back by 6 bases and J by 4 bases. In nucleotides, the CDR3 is TGTGCCAGCAGCCTAGACAGGGTGTACGAGCAGTACTTC. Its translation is CASSLDRVYEQYF.

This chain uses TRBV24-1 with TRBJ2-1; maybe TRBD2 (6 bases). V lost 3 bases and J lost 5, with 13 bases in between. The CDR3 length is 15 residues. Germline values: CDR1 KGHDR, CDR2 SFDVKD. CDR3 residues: CATSDVTPGDNEQFF. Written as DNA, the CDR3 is TGTGCCACCAGTGATGTCACTCCGGGAGACAATGAGCAGTTCTTC.

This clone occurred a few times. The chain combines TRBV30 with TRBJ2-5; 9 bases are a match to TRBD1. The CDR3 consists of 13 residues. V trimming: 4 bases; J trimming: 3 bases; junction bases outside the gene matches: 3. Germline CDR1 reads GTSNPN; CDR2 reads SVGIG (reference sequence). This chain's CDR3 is CAWTRQGEETQYF. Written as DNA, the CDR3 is TGTGCCTGGACTCGACAGGGGGAAGAGACCCAGTACTTC.

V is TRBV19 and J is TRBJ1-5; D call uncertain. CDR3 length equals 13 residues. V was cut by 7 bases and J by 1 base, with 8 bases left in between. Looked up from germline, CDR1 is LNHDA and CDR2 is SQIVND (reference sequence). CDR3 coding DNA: TGTGCCAGTACCCCAAAAAGCAATCAGCCCCAGCATTTT. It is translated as CASTPKSNQPQHF. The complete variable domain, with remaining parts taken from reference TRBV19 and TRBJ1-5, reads DGGITQSPKYLFRKEGQNVTLSCEQNLNHDAMYWYRQDPGQGLRLIYYSQIVNDFQKGDIAEGYSVSREKKESFPLTVTSAQKNPTAFYLCASTPKSNQPQHFGDGTRLSIL.

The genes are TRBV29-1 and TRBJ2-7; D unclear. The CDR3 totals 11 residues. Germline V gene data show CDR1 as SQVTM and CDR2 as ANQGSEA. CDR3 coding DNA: TGCAGTCCTATTAGCCTGTTCGAGCAGTACTTC. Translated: CSPISLFEQYF.

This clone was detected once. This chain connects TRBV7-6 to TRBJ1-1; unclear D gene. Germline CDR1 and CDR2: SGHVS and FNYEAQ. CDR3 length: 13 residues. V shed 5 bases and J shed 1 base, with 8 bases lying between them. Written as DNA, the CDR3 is TGTGCCAGCAGCCCCGGTCCGAACACTGAAGCTTTCTTT. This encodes CASSPGPNTEAFF. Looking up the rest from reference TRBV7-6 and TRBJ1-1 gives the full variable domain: GAGVSQSPRYKVTKRGQDVALRCDPISGHVSLYWYRQALGQGPEFLTYFNYEAQQDKSGLPNDRFSAERPEGSISTLTIQRTEQRDSAMYRCASSPGPNTEAFFGQGTRLTVV.